A single sample is the source of the 15 T cell receptor beta chains below, sequenced in a study of blood T cell repertoires in COVID-19. Measured with immunoSEQ multiplex PCR; TCRdb has only the in-frame clones, and not every one. The sample shows roughly 200,000 clones, approximately 81% of them seen only once. Sequenced input: peripheral blood. The receptors stem from a human donor in a cohort sampled during active COVID-19.

This chain joins TRBV5-1 and TRBJ2-7; 10 bases agree with TRBD2. V was clipped by 2 bases and J by 1 base; unmatched bases: 6. The CDR3 loop spans 16 amino acids. Germline V gene lookup returns CDR1 SGHRS and CDR2 YFSETQ. The CDR3 loop is CASSFGLAGVSYEQYF. The CDR3 nucleotides are TGCGCCAGCAGCTTTGGGCTAGCGGGAGTGTCCTACGAGCAGTACTTC.

This chain connects TRBV28 to TRBJ2-5; tentatively, D is TRBD1 (6 bases). Trimming cost V 5 bases and J 5 bases, with 18 bases left between them. This CDR3 comprises 15 residues. In germline, CDR1 is MDHEN, CDR2 SYDVKM. CDR3 sequence: CASSTPGQIWETQYF. The DNA of the CDR3 is TGTGCCAGCAGTACCCCTGGACAGATTTGGGAGACCCAGTACTTC.

V and J are TRBV5-1 and TRBJ1-4; D is ambiguous. Between the trimmed V and J ends, which lost 4 bases and 7 bases, there was a span of 11 bases. Germline V gene data show CDR1 as SGHRS and CDR2 as YFSETQ. This CDR3 has 13 amino acids. In DNA form, the CDR3 reads TGCGCCAGCAGCCCCTCTAATGGTGAAAAACTGTTTTTT. Translating it yields CASSPSNGEKLFF.

CDR3 DNA: TGCGCCATTAAGGGGGCCCGGCTTATGGAAAAACTGTTTTTT. This gives the protein CAIKGARLMEKLFF. V and J are TRBV5-1 and TRBJ1-4; TRBD1 aligns across 7 bases. J gave up 8 bases and V 9 bases, and 13 bases lay outside the gene matches. Per the germline V gene, CDR1 is SGHRS and CDR2 is YFSETQ. This CDR3 has 14 amino acids.

In this sample, this clone turned up once. The rearrangement uses TRBV7-9 and TRBJ1-4; 10 positions match TRBD1. The CDR3 consists of 17 residues. The J segment lost 7 bases and the V segment lost 11 bases, leaving 19 bases of the junction unmatched. Germline V lookup: CDR1 SEHNR, CDR2 FQNEAQ (reference sequence). The CDR3 protein is CAFPTGTGAKRGEKLFF. CDR3 in DNA: TGTGCCTTCCCAACCGGGACAGGGGCCAAGAGGGGTGAAAAACTGTTTTTT.

This chain connects TRBV19 to TRBJ2-7; the D gene is possibly TRBD1 (5 bases). This CDR3 has 14 residues. Germline V lookup: CDR1 LNHDA, CDR2 SQIVND (reference sequence). The V and J ends lost 6 bases and 6 bases respectively, with 18 bases between them. CDR3 amino acids: CASSFQGANGEQYF. In DNA, the CDR3 is TGTGCCAGTAGCTTTCAAGGGGCGAATGGCGAGCAGTACTTC.

The chain recombines TRBV7-2 with TRBJ2-1, with 7 bases fitting TRBD2. Germline CDR1 reads SGHTA; CDR2 reads FQGNSA. This CDR3 has 13 amino acids. The junction had 8 bases not matched to a gene; V was cut back by 7 bases and J by 8 bases. This chain's CDR3 is CASNMGRDHEQFF. CDR3 in DNA: TGTGCCAGCAACATGGGGAGGGATCATGAGCAGTTCTTC.

This chain joins TRBV3-1 (or the pseudogene TRBV3-2) and TRBJ1-6, with TRBD1 identical over 8 bases. The junction had 3 bases not matched to a gene; V was cut back by 4 bases and J by 4 bases. The CDR3 runs 15 residues. Germline CDR1 and CDR2: LGHDT and YNNKEL (reference sequence). Here the CDR3 DNA reads TGTGCCAGCAGCCTTGGGACAGGTTATAATTCACCCCTCCACTTT. It codes for CASSLGTGYNSPLHF.

The gene calls are TRBV18 and TRBJ2-3; the D is unclear. The V gene lost 6 bases and the J gene lost 2 bases, with 15 bases spanning the gap. The CDR3 is 15 amino acids. Germline values: CDR1 KGHSH, CDR2 LQKENI. In nucleotides, the CDR3 is TGTGCCAGCTCCCCGTTGAGAGCCGACACAGATACGCAGTATTTT. It yields the protein CASSPLRADTDTQYF.

CDR3 sequence: CASSRPVQVNEKLFF. The CDR3 DNA sequence: TGTGCCAGCAGTCGGCCAGTCCAGGTTAATGAAAAACTGTTTTTT. The chain carries TRBV6-5 and TRBJ1-4; D unclear. Trimming took off 5 bases at V and 4 bases at J, with 14 bases between the two ends. The length of the CDR3 is 15 residues. Germline CDR1 MNHEY, CDR2 SVGAGI.

V and J are TRBV14 and TRBJ2-7; D is ambiguous. The CDR3 runs 11 residues. V lost 2 bases and J 6 bases, leaving 5 bases between the germline ends. Germline CDR1 reads SGHDN; CDR2 reads FVKESK. The CDR3 sequence: CASSQFSEQYF. DNA for the CDR3: TGTGCCAGCAGCCAATTCAGCGAGCAGTACTTC.

The chain carries TRBV30 and TRBJ2-3; 11 bases line up with TRBD2. Germline V lookup: CDR1 GTSNPN, CDR2 SVGIG (reference sequence). The CDR3 covers 15 residues. Losses at the gene ends were 4 bases for V and 0 bases for J; bases not matched to a gene: 3. The CDR3, as DNA: TGTGCCTGGACGAGACTAGCGGGAAGCACAGATACGCAGTATTTT. Protein: CAWTRLAGSTDTQYF. The full variable domain, completed using reference TRBV30 and TRBJ2-3, is SQTIHQWPATLVQPVGSPLSLECTVEGTSNPNLYWYRQAAGRGLQLLFYSVGIGQISSEVPQNLSASRPQDRQFILSSKKLLLSDSGFYLCAWTRLAGSTDTQYFGPGTRLTVL.

The CDR3, as DNA: TGTGCCAGTAGTATAACGTGGGGGCAGCAGCCCCAGCATTTT. Amino acid sequence: CASSITWGQQPQHF. This chain connects TRBV19 to TRBJ1-5; possibly TRBD1 for D (6 bases). The CDR3 runs to 14 residues. The germline V gene encodes CDR1 LNHDA and CDR2 SQIVND (reference sequence). Between the trimmed V and J ends, which lost 2 bases and 7 bases, there was a span of 12 bases.

The chain uses TRBV10-3 and TRBJ2-7; 9 bases map to TRBD1. J was trimmed by 1 base and V by 7 bases; bases with no gene match: 11. Germline V gene sequence: CDR1 ENHRY, CDR2 SYGVKD. The CDR3 loop spans 16 amino acids. CDR3: CAINTSKDRGSYEQYV. For the CDR3, the DNA is TGTGCCATCAATACATCCAAGGACAGGGGATCCTACGAGCAGTACGTC.

The chain recombines TRBV29-1 with TRBJ2-2; D not certain. V dropped 3 bases and J dropped 1 base, with 6 bases sitting between them. Per the germline V gene, CDR1 is SQVTM and CDR2 is ANQGSEA. This CDR3 has 13 amino acids. CDR3 region: CSVDRMNTGELFF. The DNA of the CDR3 is TGCAGCGTTGACAGAATGAACACCGGGGAGCTGTTTTTT.